Following are 27 T cell receptor beta chains from one sample sequenced in a study of identifying expanded T cells in peripheral blood. Generated by immunoSEQ multiplex PCR, the TCRdb table keeps only in-frame clones and is missing some. The sample carries about 100,000 clones, around 90% recorded once. Material: blood. These receptors came from a person aged 18-70 years in good health.

The chain has TRBV10-3 and TRBJ1-2; the match to TRBD1 covers 10 bases. The CDR3 sequence is 14 residues long. After removal of 4 bases from V and 3 bases from J, the junction contained 2 bases not matched to a gene. CDR1 and CDR2 (germline): ENHRY, SYGVKD. CDR3 DNA: TGTGCCATCAGTGGACAGGGGGCTGACTATGGCTACACCTTC. Translated, it gives CAISGQGADYGYTF.

The gene calls are TRBV7-7 and TRBJ2-2; D call uncertain. Germline V gives CDR1 SSHAT, CDR2 FNYEAQ (reference sequence). CDR3 length: 14 residues. Between the trimmed V and J ends, which lost 5 bases and 4 bases, there was a span of 11 bases. The CDR3 loop reads CASSPQGSTGELFF. The DNA of the CDR3 is TGTGCCAGCAGCCCCCAAGGTAGCACCGGGGAGCTGTTTTTT. Filled out from reference TRBV7-7 and TRBJ2-2, the complete variable domain reads GAGVSQSPRYKVTKRGQDVTLRCDPISSHATLYWYQQALGQGPEFLTYFNYEAQPDKSGLPSDRFSAERPEGSISTLTIQRTEQRDSAMYRCASSPQGSTGELFFGEGSRLTVL.

The J gene is TRBJ1-2, the V gene TRBV14; D possibly corresponds to TRBD1 (5 bases). Germline values: CDR1 SGHDN, CDR2 FVKESK. V was shortened by 6 bases and J by 2 bases, with 16 bases between the two germline ends. This CDR3 contains 15 residues. The CDR3, as DNA: TGTGCCAGCAGTTTTGGAGGGGAGGCAAACTATGGCTACACCTTC. Translation: CASSFGGEANYGYTF.

The gene calls are TRBV30 and TRBJ1-5; a possible D gene is TRBD1 (5 bases). The CDR3 runs to 13 residues. Trimming left V 2 bases short and J 7 bases short, with 12 bases between. Looked up from germline, CDR1 is GTSNPN and CDR2 is SVGIG (reference sequence). CDR3 region: CAWSSGTGQPQHF. CDR3 DNA sequence: TGTGCCTGGAGTTCAGGGACGGGCCAGCCCCAGCATTTT.

The rearrangement links TRBV5-6 to TRBJ1-6; D not certain. V gave up 0 bases and J gave up 9 bases, with 16 bases separating them. The CDR3 covers 16 residues. Germline CDR1 and CDR2: SGHDT and YYEEEE. The CDR3 loop reads CASSLGSVSKSSPLHF. The CDR3 DNA reads TGTGCCAGCAGCTTGGGATCGGTCAGCAAAAGTTCACCCCTCCACTTT.

V gene TRBV19 combines with J gene TRBJ2-7; D is unresolved. V was cut by 5 bases and J by 3 bases, with 5 bases left in between. CDR3 length: 11 amino acids. Germline CDR1 and CDR2: LNHDA and SQIVND (reference sequence). This CDR3 is CASSPGYEQYF. In DNA form, the CDR3 reads TGTGCCAGTAGTCCCGGCTACGAGCAGTACTTC.

Only one count was recorded for this clone. This chain joins TRBV5-5 and TRBJ2-5; 7 positions agree with TRBD2. CDR1 SGHKS and CDR2 YYEKEE come from the germline V gene (reference sequence). The junction had 7 bases not matched to a gene; V was cut back by 1 base and J by 4 bases. The CDR3 totals 15 residues. The CDR3 nucleotides read TGTGCCAGCAGCTTGTTGCGGGGGAGACCAGAGACCCAGTACTTC. It encodes CASSLLRGRPETQYF. The whole variable domain, remainder taken from reference TRBV5-5 and TRBJ2-5, is DAGVTQSPTHLIKTRGQQVTLRCSPISGHKSVSWYQQVLGQGPQFIFQYYEKEERGRGNFPDRFSARQFPNYSSELNVNALLLGDSALYLCASSLLRGRPETQYFGPGTRLLVL.

The sample holds one count of this clone. V gene TRBV19 combines with J gene TRBJ2-3; unclear D gene. Germline-derived CDR1 and CDR2 are LNHDA and SQIVND (reference sequence). V was clipped by 10 bases and J by 6 bases, with 8 bases between them. This CDR3 has 10 residues. CDR3 sequence reads: CATAWDTQYF. CDR3 DNA: TGTGCCACCGCGTGGGATACGCAGTATTTT. Full variable domain (missing parts from reference TRBV19 and TRBJ2-3): DGGITQSPKYLFRKEGQNVTLSCEQNLNHDAMYWYRQDPGQGLRLIYYSQIVNDFQKGDIAEGYSVSREKKESFPLTVTSAQKNPTAFYLCATAWDTQYFGPGTRLTVL.

The chain employs TRBV6-5 and TRBJ2-2; 7 nucleotides line up with TRBD1. V was pared by 6 bases and J by 1 base, with 2 bases of the junction left unmatched. This CDR3 comprises 14 residues. CDR1 and CDR2 from the germline V gene are MNHEY and SVGAGI. CDR3 sequence reads: CASRRQGNTGELFF. The CDR3 region has the DNA TGTGCCAGCAGACGACAGGGGAACACCGGGGAGCTGTTTTTT.

This chain links TRBV19 with TRBJ1-1, with D unclear. Trimming cost V 5 bases and J 0 bases, with 13 bases left between them. In germline, CDR1 is LNHDA, CDR2 SQIVND (reference sequence). This CDR3 spans 15 amino acids. The CDR3 DNA is TGTGCCAGTAGTTCGTTTATGGACGTGAACACTGAAGCTTTCTTT. Protein: CASSSFMDVNTEAFF.

This clone was recorded only once. The rearrangement joins TRBV11-2 to TRBJ2-5, with 9 bases that match TRBD1. CDR1 and CDR2 (germline): SGHAT, FQNNGV. J gave up 1 base and V 3 bases, and 6 bases lay outside the gene matches. This CDR3 contains 16 residues. The CDR3 protein is CASSFNGDRVQETQYF. In DNA form, the CDR3 reads TGTGCCAGCAGCTTCAATGGGGACAGGGTCCAAGAGACCCAGTACTTC.

DNA of the CDR3: TGTGCCAGCAGCTTATTTGGGACCACTGAAGCTTTCTTT. Amino acids: CASSLFGTTEAFF. This chain uses TRBV7-8 with TRBJ1-1; D may be TRBD1 (5 bases). Trimming removed 2 bases at V and 4 bases at J, with 8 bases between. The germline CDR1 and CDR2 sequences are SGHVS and FQNEAQ. The CDR3 consists of 13 residues.

This chain uses TRBV6-1 with TRBJ1-1, with D possibly TRBD1 on 6 matching bases. V dropped 2 bases and J dropped 1 base, with 17 bases sitting between them. Germline lookup yields CDR1 MNHNS and CDR2 SASEGT. The CDR3 extends over 17 amino acids. CDR3 sequence reads: CASSERWRGLRNTEAFF. In nucleotides, the CDR3 is TGTGCCAGCAGTGAAAGGTGGCGGGGGCTGAGGAACACTGAAGCTTTCTTT.

This clone was counted a single time. J is TRBJ1-2 and V is TRBV5-6; TRBD1 agrees at 12 bases. V dropped 1 base and J dropped 7; count of bases not matched to a gene: 17. Germline-derived CDR1 and CDR2 are SGHDT and YYEEEE. The CDR3 loop spans 19 amino acids. The CDR3 is CASSLLGTGGALKDGGYTF. The CDR3 nucleotides are TGTGCCAGCAGCTTGTTAGGGACAGGGGGCGCTTTAAAAGACGGTGGCTACACCTTC.

This chain uses TRBV29-1 with TRBJ2-7; perhaps TRBD2 as D (6 bases). The CDR3 length is 15 residues. Germline-derived CDR1 and CDR2 are SQVTM and ANQGSEA. Deletions cut 2 bases from V and 6 bases from J, with 20 bases between. CDR3 coding DNA: TGCAGCGTTGAACCGGACGGTGCTTTCGGGGGCGAGCAGTACTTC. Protein sequence: CSVEPDGAFGGEQYF.

This clone was counted a few times. The chain is built from TRBV27 and TRBJ1-5, with a weak D call TRBD1 (5 bases). V lost 4 bases and J 5 bases, leaving 15 bases between the germline ends. Germline assignment: CDR1 MNHEY and CDR2 SMNVEV (reference sequence). The CDR3 length is 15 residues. The CDR3 sequence is CASSWSREIDQPQHF. CDR3 sequence (DNA): TGTGCCAGCAGTTGGTCCAGGGAGATCGATCAGCCCCAGCATTTT.

The chain couples TRBV2 to TRBJ1-5; D is unresolved. The CDR3 runs to 13 residues. Germline CDR1 and CDR2: SNHLY and FYNNEI. V shed 6 bases and J shed 0 bases, with 6 bases lying between them. CDR3 bases: TGTGCCAGCAGGGGGTATAGCAATCAGCCCCAGCATTTT. This gives the protein CASRGYSNQPQHF.

The CDR3 coding sequence is TGCAGCGTGTTACAGGGTTCTGAAGCTTTCTTT. This translates into CSVLQGSEAFF. The chain combines TRBV29-1 with TRBJ1-1, with D tentatively TRBD1 (6 bases). The germline gives CDR1 SQVTM, CDR2 ANQGSEA. CDR3 length equals 11 residues. Trimming took off 6 bases at V and 6 bases at J, with 11 bases between the two ends.

The chain is built from TRBV14 and TRBJ1-1; 9 nucleotides agree with TRBD1. CDR3 length equals 13 residues. The germline CDR1 and CDR2 sequences are SGHDN and FVKESK. V lost 3 bases and J lost 8; bases outside the gene matches: 4. The CDR3: CASSQGTGTEAFF. The CDR3 bases are TGTGCCAGCAGCCAGGGGACAGGGACCGAAGCTTTCTTT.

This clone showed up just a few times. The chain recombines TRBV19 with TRBJ2-1, with TRBD1 matching over 8 bases. The CDR3 contains 15 residues. Germline lookup yields CDR1 LNHDA and CDR2 SQIVND (reference sequence). V lost 9 bases to trimming and J lost 1 base; unmatched junction nucleotides: 8. The CDR3 DNA follows: TGTGCCAGACCTAGACAGGGGATGTCCTACAATGAGCAGTTCTTC. Its translation: CARPRQGMSYNEQFF.

The V and J genes are TRBV27 and TRBJ1-5; D remains ambiguous. CDR1 and CDR2 (germline): MNHEY, SMNVEV (reference sequence). The ends were cut back, 2 bases at V and 5 bases at J, with 10 bases in the middle. CDR3 length: 14 residues. The CDR3 is CASSLAAAHQPQHF. The CDR3 region has the DNA TGTGCCAGCAGTTTAGCGGCAGCCCATCAGCCCCAGCATTTT.

V and J are TRBV6-1 and TRBJ1-2, with TRBD1 matching 9 bases. Germline loops: CDR1 MNHNS, CDR2 SASEGT. Losses at the gene ends were 4 bases for V and 4 bases for J; bases not matched to a gene: 13. The CDR3 is 17 amino acids. The CDR3 region is CASSVTRDRVFPYGYTF. The CDR3 DNA reads as TGTGCCAGCAGTGTGACCCGGGACAGGGTTTTCCCCTATGGCTACACCTTC.

This chain connects TRBV27 to TRBJ2-1; 13 bases are shared with TRBD2. This CDR3 comprises 17 residues. V gave up 7 bases and J gave up 7 bases; unmatched junction bases: 13. Germline V lookup: CDR1 MNHEY, CDR2 SMNVEV (reference sequence). In nucleotides, the CDR3 is TGTGCCAGCACCACCAGGACTAGCGGGAGCCATTGGAATGAGCAGTTCTTC. Amino acids: CASTTRTSGSHWNEQFF.

J is TRBJ1-1 and V is TRBV7-9; D is ambiguous. The V end lost 1 base, the J end lost 1 base, and 4 bases lay between the germline ends. The CDR3 is made up of 13 amino acids. Germline V gene sequence: CDR1 SEHNR, CDR2 FQNEAQ (reference sequence). The CDR3 is CASSLGRNTEAFF. The CDR3 DNA reads as TGTGCCAGCAGCTTAGGGAGGAACACTGAAGCTTTCTTT.

The V gene is TRBV6-5, the J gene TRBJ1-6, with no clear D. Trimming pared 4 bases from V and 6 bases from J, leaving 13 bases between. The CDR3 totals 15 residues. CDR1 is MNHEY, CDR2 SVGAGI, per germline. The CDR3 spells CASSSMGVSNSPLHF. CDR3 coding DNA: TGTGCCAGCAGTTCAATGGGTGTCAGTAATTCACCCCTCCACTTT.

V and J are TRBV2 and TRBJ1-5; D call uncertain. V lost 7 bases to trimming and J lost 4 bases, with 14 bases between them. The germline CDR1 and CDR2 sequences are SNHLY and FYNNEI. The CDR3 contains 14 residues. The CDR3 region is CASTSGAGNQPQHF. CDR3 in DNA: TGTGCCAGCACCTCGGGAGCGGGGAATCAGCCCCAGCATTTT. The complete variable domain, with remaining parts taken from reference TRBV2 and TRBJ1-5, reads EPEVTQTPSHQVTQMGQEVILRCVPISNHLYFYWYRQILGQKVEFLVSFYNNEISEKSEIFDDQFSVERPDGSNFTLKIRSTKLEDSAMYFCASTSGAGNQPQHFGDGTRLSIL.

The J gene is TRBJ1-1, the V gene TRBV5-1; D possibly corresponds to TRBD1 (6 bases). Trimming removed 5 bases from V and 3 bases from J, with 14 bases in between. This CDR3 comprises 14 residues. Germline V gene data show CDR1 as SGHRS and CDR2 as YFSETQ. In DNA form, the CDR3 reads TGCGCCAGCAGGGGACAAGGAGGAGACACTGAAGCTTTCTTT. Residues: CASRGQGGDTEAFF.